These T cell receptor beta chains were read from a single sample in a study of blood T cell repertoires in COVID-19. Method: immunoSEQ multiplex PCR; TCRdb's copy keeps in-frame clones and lacks some. The data hold fewer than 500,000 clones, with about nine tenths observed a single time. The sample was PBMCs or T cells enriched from blood (not recorded which). These receptors originate from a woman under 30 who had recovered from COVID-19. The CDR3 runs from the conserved cysteine through the conserved F or W. D genes are given only for firm matches. Clone size is given for some rows only: seen once, a few or many times, or a class if the clone is expanded.

j_call	v_call	cdr3_length	clone_size	d_call	cdr3_nt	cdr3_aa
TRBJ2-1	TRBV14	18	NA	TRBD2	TGTGCCAGCAGCCAAGGTCTCCCACTAGCGGGTCAGGGCGATGAGCAGTTCTTC	CASSQGLPLAGQGDEQFF
TRBJ2-1	TRBV10-1	13	NA	NA	TGCGCCAGCAGTGAATCTGGGGGGAATGAGCAGTTCTTC	CASSESGGNEQFF
TRBJ2-5	TRBV6-5	15	NA	TRBD2	TGTGCCAGCAGTCGCGGGAGCGGGGGGGCGGAGACCCAGTACTTC	CASSRGSGGAETQYF
TRBJ1-2	TRBV2	14	few	NA	TGTGCCAGCAGCCCGGGCCCGGGGTTCTATGGCTACACCTTC	CASSPGPGFYGYTF
TRBJ1-2	TRBV4-1	15	NA	NA	TGCGCCAGCAGCCAAGGAATGGGGGGGGTGAGGGGCTACACCTTC	CASSQGMGGVRGYTF
TRBJ1-4	TRBV4-1	14	NA	NA	TGCGCCAGCAGCCAAGATTCGGTGATTGAAAAACTGTTTTTT	CASSQDSVIEKLFF
TRBJ2-5	TRBV7-8	18	NA	TRBD2	TGTGCCAGCAGGCCTAGACTAGCGGGGGCCCGGGTTGGGGAGACCCAGTACTTC	CASRPRLAGARVGETQYF
TRBJ2-7	TRBV7-9	15	NA	TRBD2	TGTGCCAGCAGCTTAGTGACTAGCGGGGTCTACGAGCAGTACTTC	CASSLVTSGVYEQYF
TRBJ1-6	TRBV4-2	15	few	NA	TGTGCCAGCAGCCAAGATCAAGGGAGGGATTCACCCCTCCACTTT	CASSQDQGRDSPLHF
TRBJ1-1	TRBV6-5	13	NA	NA	TGTGCCAGCACTGGGACATCGAACACTGAAGCTTTCTTT	CASTGTSNTEAFF
TRBJ2-5	TRBV5-4	15	once	TRBD1	TGTGCCAGCAGCTCACCCAGGACAGGGGAAGAGACCCAGTACTTC	CASSSPRTGEETQYF
TRBJ2-6	TRBV7-2	14	NA	NA	TGTGCCAGCAGCTTAGTAAGAGGGAACAACGTCCTGACTTTC	CASSLVRGNNVLTF
TRBJ1-1	TRBV30	13	NA	TRBD1	TGTGCCTGGATCAGGGGGGCCAACACTGAAGCTTTCTTT	CAWIRGANTEAFF
TRBJ1-1	TRBV9	13	NA	TRBD1	TGTGCCAGCAGCTCCAGGGGGCTAGGTGAAGCTTTCTTT	CASSSRGLGEAFF
TRBJ1-5	TRBV19	16	few	TRBD1	TGTGCCAGTAGTTTCTGGACAGGGTATGGCAATCAGCCCCAGCATTTT	CASSFWTGYGNQPQHF
TRBJ1-2	TRBV7-2	15	NA	NA	TGTGCCAGCAGCTTAAGCAGCGCTGTAAACTATGGCTACACCTTC	CASSLSSAVNYGYTF
TRBJ1-5	TRBV30	15	NA	NA	TGTGCCTGGAGCGCCGAGGGAGGGGGCAATCAGCCCCAGCATTTT	CAWSAEGGGNQPQHF
TRBJ1-3	TRBV28	13	NA	NA	TGTGCCAGCAGTCCCCCTGCGGGAAACACCATATATTTT	CASSPPAGNTIYF
TRBJ1-5	TRBV9	14	NA	NA	TGTGCCAGCAACTTAGGGGGACAAAATCAGCCCCAGCATTTT	CASNLGGQNQPQHF
TRBJ1-1	TRBV29-1	14	NA	NA	TGCAGCGTTGAAAAGGGGTTCTTGGGCGCTGAAGCTTTCTTT	CSVEKGFLGAEAFF
TRBJ1-1	TRBV3-1/TRBV3-2	14	NA	NA	TGTGCCTCCAGGGGAATGGGCATTCGGGATGAAGCTTTCTTT	CASRGMGIRDEAFF
TRBJ2-3	TRBV7-9	16	NA	TRBD2	TGTGCCAGCAGCCCCGGACTAGCGGGTGACACAGATACGCAGTATTTT	CASSPGLAGDTDTQYF